The clone carrying this T cell receptor beta chain has ten or more counts. The target antigen is unknown. Patients underwent thyroid surgery, and none had received any treatment before it. The record originates from a study of metastatic and nonmetastatic thyroid tumors. Study overall: Repertoire comparisons spanned blood and tumor or nodule tissue from malignant and benign thyroid patients.

The study's findings and limits: Across blood and tumor, TCR beta diversity in malignant thyroid tumors was reportedly significantly higher than in benign nodules.

This CDR3 is built from 16 residues. J was trimmed by 10 bases and V by 0 bases; bases with no gene match: 9. Germline V gene lookup returns CDR1 SGHDT and CDR2 YYEEEE. Using MiXCR, TCRdb re-called clones from the PCR reads. The sample consists of around 64,000 clones, approximately 4% of them appearing once. Input material: blood. This receptor was taken from a female donor with papillary thyroid cancer or a benign thyroid nodule (not recorded which). Some clones in this sample may be carry-over from other donors' samples. The V gene is TRBV5-6, the J gene TRBJ2-1, with 11 bases that match TRBD2. This CDR3 is CASSLGSSGRAREQFF. CDR3 coding DNA: TGTGCCAGCAGCTTGGGAAGTAGCGGGAGGGCCCGAGAGCAGTTCTTC.